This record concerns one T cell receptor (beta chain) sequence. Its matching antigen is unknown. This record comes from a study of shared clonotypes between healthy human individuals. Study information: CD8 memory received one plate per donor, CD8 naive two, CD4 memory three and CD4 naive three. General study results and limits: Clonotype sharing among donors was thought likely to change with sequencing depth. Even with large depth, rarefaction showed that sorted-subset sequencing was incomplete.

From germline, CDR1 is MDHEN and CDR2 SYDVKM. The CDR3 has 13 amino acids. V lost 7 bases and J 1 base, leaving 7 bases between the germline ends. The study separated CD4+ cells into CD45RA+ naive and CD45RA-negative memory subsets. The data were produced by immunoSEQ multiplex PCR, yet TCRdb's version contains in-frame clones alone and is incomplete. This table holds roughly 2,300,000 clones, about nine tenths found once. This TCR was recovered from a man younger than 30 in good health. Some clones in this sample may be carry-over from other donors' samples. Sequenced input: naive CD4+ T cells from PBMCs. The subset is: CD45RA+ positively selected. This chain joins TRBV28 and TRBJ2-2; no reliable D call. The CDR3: CASMSGNTGELFF. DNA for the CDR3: TGTGCCAGCATGAGTGGGAACACCGGGGAGCTGTTTTTT.